Below, 19 T cell receptor beta chains from the same sample are listed, as sequenced in a study of T cell responses to AZD1222 COVID-19 vaccine. Using immunoSEQ multiplex PCR, the repertoire was profiled, and TCRdb retains in-frame clones only, with some absent. This table has fewer than 65,000 clones, about 81% appearing once. Specimen: peripheral blood, collected on day 0 of AZD1222 vaccination. These receptors all stem from an adult in good health.

This clone was picked up a small number of times. The J gene is TRBJ1-6, the V gene TRBV7-2, with TRBD1 identical over 8 bases. The trim removed 5 bases at V and 4 bases at J, leaving 7 bases unmatched. This CDR3 comprises 16 residues. Germline loops: CDR1 SGHTA, CDR2 FQGNSA. The CDR3 coding sequence is TGTGCCAGCAGCCTACCCACAGGGGGGTATAATTCACCCCTCCACTTT. Translation: CASSLPTGGYNSPLHF.

V gene TRBV30 combines with J gene TRBJ1-2; possibly TRBD1 for D (5 bases). The V end was cut by 4 bases, the J end by 2 bases, with 14 bases between. The CDR3 extends over 14 amino acids. Germline CDR1 reads GTSNPN; CDR2 reads SVGIG (reference sequence). The CDR3 region is CAWTRPGGNYGYTF. CDR3 DNA: TGTGCCTGGACCCGACCCGGGGGGAACTATGGCTACACCTTC.

The rearrangement links TRBV7-9 to TRBJ1-2; possibly TRBD1 for D (5 bases). V shed 6 bases and J shed 7 bases, with 21 bases lying between them. Germline V lookup: CDR1 SEHNR, CDR2 FQNEAQ (reference sequence). This CDR3 has 15 amino acids. CDR3 nucleotides: TGTGCCAGCAGTCCTCCGGGACGGGCTTCTGCTGGCTACACCTTC. Amino acid sequence: CASSPPGRASAGYTF.

V and J are TRBV7-9 and TRBJ2-7; 10 bases align to TRBD2. V dropped 6 bases and J dropped 1; count of bases not matched to a gene: 3. Germline V gene sequence: CDR1 SEHNR, CDR2 FQNEAQ (reference sequence). The CDR3 has 14 amino acids. Here the CDR3 reads CASRSSGSSYEQYF. CDR3 nucleotide sequence: TGTGCCAGCAGGTCTAGCGGGAGTTCCTACGAGCAGTACTTC.

The J gene is TRBJ2-7, the V gene TRBV10-2, with TRBD1 as a possible D gene (5 bases). CDR1 and CDR2 (germline): WSHSY, SAAADI. Trimming left V 4 bases short and J 7 bases short, with 14 bases between. This CDR3 contains 13 residues. This chain's CDR3 is CASSGAGQGEQYF. CDR3 nucleotide sequence: TGCGCCAGCAGTGGGGCCGGGCAGGGAGAGCAGTACTTC.

V usage is TRBV5-1 and J usage is TRBJ2-5, with 8 bases fitting TRBD2. The CDR3 is 15 residues long. The J segment lost 3 bases and the V segment lost 0 bases, leaving 4 bases of the junction unmatched. Germline V lookup: CDR1 SGHRS, CDR2 YFSETQ. Here the CDR3 DNA reads TGCGCCAGCAGCTTGGGTGGGACTAGGGAAGAGACCCAGTACTTC. Its protein is CASSLGGTREETQYF.

This chain links TRBV6-1 with TRBJ1-5; the D gene is possibly TRBD1 (6 bases). The CDR3 sequence is 14 residues long. Between the trimmed V and J ends, which lost 2 bases and 6 bases, there was a span of 11 bases. The germline V gene encodes CDR1 MNHNS and CDR2 SASEGT. The CDR3 nucleotides read TGTGCCAGCAGTGAAACCCCGACAGGTCAGCCCCAGCATTTT. It translates to CASSETPTGQPQHF.

The V gene is TRBV11-3, the J gene TRBJ2-1; D is unresolved. V lost 3 bases to trimming and J lost 0 bases, with 15 bases between them. From germline, CDR1 is SGHNT and CDR2 YENEEA. The CDR3 runs 17 residues. CDR3: CASSLASSISSYNEQFF. The CDR3 region has the DNA TGTGCCAGCAGCTTGGCCTCCAGCATAAGCTCCTACAATGAGCAGTTCTTC.

This clone was recorded only once. V is TRBV7-6 and J is TRBJ2-7; TRBD2 might be the D (6 bases). Germline CDR1 is SGHVS and CDR2 is FNYEAQ. Trimming removed 1 base from V and 6 bases from J, with 19 bases in between. The CDR3 covers 16 residues. CDR3 loop: CASSLVVGGSRGEQYF. In DNA form, the CDR3 reads TGTGCCAGCAGCTTAGTAGTGGGGGGTTCGAGGGGCGAGCAGTACTTC.

A few counts support this clone. The genes are TRBV7-3 and TRBJ2-2; 7 bases agree with TRBD2. The germline V gene encodes CDR1 SGHTA and CDR2 FQGTGA. V shed 5 bases, J shed 4 bases, and the junction held 10 bases outside the gene matches. The CDR3 loop spans 16 amino acids. The CDR3 loop reads CASSRTSGVGTGELFF. Written as DNA, the CDR3 is TGTGCCAGCAGCCGGACGAGCGGGGTGGGCACCGGGGAGCTGTTTTTT. Using reference TRBV7-3 and TRBJ2-2 for the parts outside the CDR3, the full variable domain is GAGVSQTPSNKVTEKGKYVELRCDPISGHTALYWYRQSLGQGPEFLIYFQGTGAADDSGLPNDRFFAVRPEGSVSTLKIQRTERGDSAVYLCASSRTSGVGTGELFFGEGSRLTVL.

The V call is TRBV9, the J call TRBJ2-7; 9 bases align to TRBD2. The length of the CDR3 is 14 residues. Germline V gives CDR1 SGDLS, CDR2 YYNGEE. Losses at the gene ends were 4 bases for V and 6 bases for J; bases not matched to a gene: 8. CDR3 loop: CASSPLAGSFEQYF. The CDR3 nucleotides read TGTGCCAGCAGCCCACTAGCGGGTTCGTTCGAGCAGTACTTC.

This chain links TRBV4-3 with TRBJ2-3; 8 bases map to TRBD2. The V and J ends lost 1 base and 4 bases, in that order; junction bases with no gene match: 4. CDR3 length equals 15 residues. Germline V lookup: CDR1 LGHNA, CDR2 YSLEER. The CDR3 bases are TGCGCCAGCAGCCAAGCAGCGGGGGCGGCAGATACGCAGTATTTT. It specifies CASSQAAGAADTQYF.

The chain recombines TRBV2 with TRBJ2-5, with 14 bases matching TRBD2. Germline CDR1 reads SNHLY; CDR2 reads FYNNEI. The CDR3 is 18 amino acids. V trimming: 1 base; J trimming: 4 bases; junction bases outside the gene matches: 8. The CDR3 nucleotides are TGTGCCAGCAGTGAAGGCGGACTAGCGGGAGGAGTGAGAGAGACCCAGTACTTC. This encodes CASSEGGLAGGVRETQYF. Complete variable domain (other parts from reference TRBV2 and TRBJ2-5): EPEVTQTPSHQVTQMGQEVILRCVPISNHLYFYWYRQILGQKVEFLVSFYNNEISEKSEIFDDQFSVERPDGSNFTLKIRSTKLEDSAMYFCASSEGGLAGGVRETQYFGPGTRLLVL.

J is TRBJ2-7 and V is TRBV27; D unclear. The V end lost 6 bases, the J end lost 0 bases, and 6 bases lay between the germline ends. The germline V gene has CDR1 MNHEY and CDR2 SMNVEV (reference sequence). The CDR3 runs 12 residues. The CDR3 DNA reads as TGTGCCAGCAGCGAGAACTCCTACGAGCAGTACTTC. Protein: CASSENSYEQYF.

The V call is TRBV5-1, the J call TRBJ1-2; D unclear. The CDR3 totals 15 residues. Trimming stripped 2 bases from V and 1 base from J, with 12 bases between. Germline V CDR1 and CDR2: SGHRS, YFSETQ. The CDR3 protein is CASSFSAGLNYGYTF. The CDR3 DNA sequence: TGCGCCAGCAGCTTTTCGGCAGGACTTAACTATGGCTACACCTTC.

The rearrangement uses TRBV21-1 and TRBJ1-2; TRBD1, as called in the table, went unchecked against the DNA. TRBV21-1 is shown as a pseudogene. The CDR3 runs to 24 residues. For the CDR3, the DNA is TGTGCCAGCAGCAAATCTGATACGCCCGACCAAAAATTTGACCCCAGATCCAGGGTCTATGGCTACACCTTC. Translation gives CASSKSDTPDQKFDPRSRVYGYTF.

This chain uses TRBV15 with TRBJ1-1, with D uncertain. Trimming stripped 1 base from V and 0 bases from J, with 6 bases between. This CDR3 region has 14 residues. Germline loops: CDR1 LNHNV, CDR2 YYDKDF (reference sequence). The CDR3 sequence: CATSRVRMNTEAFF. Here the CDR3 DNA reads TGTGCCACCAGCAGAGTGAGGATGAACACTGAAGCTTTCTTT.

This sequence joins TRBV6-5 and TRBJ1-6; D gene unclear. The CDR3 length is 15 residues. The germline CDR1 and CDR2 sequences are MNHEY and SVGAGI. V shed 9 bases and J shed 4 bases, with 16 bases lying between them. The CDR3 DNA sequence: TGTGCCAGTGGGAATCCGGGCAGTTATAATTCACCCCTCCACTTT. Protein: CASGNPGSYNSPLHF.

The CDR3 here is CAISGDRGIGNTIYF. The CDR3 DNA is TGTGCCATCAGTGGAGACAGGGGTATCGGAAACACCATATATTTT. The rearrangement uses TRBV10-3 and TRBJ1-3; 8 bases match TRBD1. Losses at the gene ends were 4 bases for V and 4 bases for J; bases not matched to a gene: 6. The germline V gene encodes CDR1 ENHRY and CDR2 SYGVKD. The CDR3 extends over 15 amino acids.